These T cell receptor beta chains were read from a single sample in a study of T-cell reconstitution after alpha-beta-depleted transplantation in children. TCRdb reprocessed the PCR reads with MiXCR, giving one entry per CDR3 protein. The table has about 91,000 distinct CDR3 sequences, roughly 8.3% seen once. Sequencing used PBMCs from the stem cell graft donor, obtained from the stem cell graft. Source of these receptors: a human donor who donated a stem cell graft to a child with congenital amegakaryocytic thrombocytopenia. The CDR3 runs from the conserved cysteine through the conserved F or W. The order of the fields is J gene, D gene, V gene, clone size, CDR3 protein, CDR3 DNA. The D gene is left open where the match is weak. Part of the rows lack a size; the others show once, few, many or a class for expanded clones.

TRBJ2-6,.,TRBV4-1,many,CASSQERGSGANVLTF,TGCGCCAGCAGCCAAGAAAGGGGTTCTGGGGCCAACGTCCTGACTTTC
TRBJ2-3,TRBD2,TRBV20-1,many,CSARLAGGRTDTQYF,TGCAGTGCCCGACTAGCGGGGGGTCGCACAGATACGCAGTATTTT
TRBJ2-2,TRBD1,TRBV6-5,many,CASSRQGIVGELFF,TGTGCCAGCAGTAGACAGGGGATCGTCGGGGAGCTGTTTTTT
TRBJ2-7,TRBD1,TRBV14,few,CASSLGQVSYEQYF,TGTGCCAGCAGCCTCGGACAGGTCTCCTACGAGCAGTACTTC
TRBJ2-1,TRBD2,TRBV5-1,many,CASSYPGLAGDSSSYNEQFF,TGCGCCAGCAGCTACCCAGGACTAGCGGGGGACTCGAGCTCCTACAATGAGCAGTTCTTC
TRBJ2-3,.,TRBV5-1,many,CASSLDTPDTQYF,TGCGCCAGCAGCTTGGACACTCCAGATACGCAGTATTTT
TRBJ2-7,.,TRBV3-1,many,CASSQVGVEQYF,TGTGCCAGCAGCCAAGTGGGGGTGGAGCAGTACTTC
TRBJ2-1,.,TRBV12-3/TRBV12-4,many,CASSEVPARNEQFF,TGTGCCAGCAGCGAGGTCCCCGCTAGGAATGAGCAGTTCTTC
TRBJ2-7,TRBD2,TRBV29-1,.,CSVAGLAGGSYEQYF,TGCAGCGTTGCCGGACTAGCGGGGGGCTCCTACGAGCAGTACTTC
TRBJ2-7,TRBD2,TRBV6-5,many,CASKTSGYEQYF,TGTGCCAGCAAGACTAGCGGTTACGAGCAGTACTTC
TRBJ2-1,.,TRBV12-3/TRBV12-4,many,CASRAGPYNEQFF,TGTGCCAGCCGGGCGGGTCCCTACAATGAGCAGTTCTTC